This section outlines one T cell receptor (beta chain) sequence together with its context. This clonotype was counted a few times. The specificity of this receptor is unknown. No per-base quality is available; no much larger clone lies one base away. Spanning cysteine to phenylalanine, the CDR3 consists of 18 amino acids. Only CDR3 DNA remains: 54 bases, in frame from the first base. CDR1 SGHDN and CDR2 FVKESK were looked up in the germline V gene. V is pared back by 0 bases and J by 4 bases, with 16 bases lying between the germline termini. The TCR beta CDR3 regions were amplified from the RNA transcripts. The first round of RT-PCR for the TCR CDR3 was performed with the HTBI primer set and the Qiagen OneStep RT-PCR kit. The libraries were constructed in a second round of multiplex PCR and then size-selected and purified. The libraries were sequenced on an Illumina HiSeq2000 using paired-end 100 bp reads. In the original analysis: Raw data were processed with SOAPnuke, discarding reads with adapters, uncalled bases, mean Phred below 15, or no exact constant-primer or identifier match. COPE v1.2.5 was used to merge high-quality paired reads, and clonotypes were defined as unique nucleotide sequences. MiTCR v1.1 was used to align the clonotypes against IMGT TRBV, TRBD and TRBJ reference segments. Only V-J combinations with frequency above 0.0001, covering roughly 99% of repertoires, were analysed. A TCS score was defined as the ratio of F50 (clonal expansion) to E x V (chaos), with BLOSUM62-based TCRdist applied between CDR3 peptides within each V-J. Welch's t-statistics and random forest reduced 500 to 550 V-J features to roughly 13, which were used in a naive Bayes classifier (R e1071). TCRdb reworked the public reads: Q25 trimming with fastp, MiXCR clone assembly, productive beta chains retained. Rows matching on CDR3 protein sequence are summarized as one entry with the most common DNA and genes. It is TCRdb's table, rather than the study itself, that gives the V and J calls and clone size. This sample is represented by around 350,000 distinct CDR3 sequences; about 15% of them were singletons. About 27% of the sample comes from the top ten.

This sample was included in a study of T cells in Graves' hyperthyroidism and ophthalmopathy (dated by TCRdb to about 2019). Some background on the complete study: Peripheral blood was sampled at the time of initial diagnosis, prior to any treatment. To identify distinguishing TCR V-J signatures, a discovery cohort of around 100 patients was used, comprising 40 to 45 with Graves' ophthalmopathy and about 59 with stable Graves' hyperthyroidism. An independent validation cohort of around 19 hyperthyroidism patients and about 16 patients who later progressed to ophthalmopathy tested prospective prediction of ophthalmopathy. The 100 discovery patients were randomly split 7:3 into training and test sets. Thyroid tissue and blood T-cell repertoires from about 6 Graves' hyperthyroidism patients were also compared in the study. After sampling, hyperthyroidism patients received methimazole starting at 30 mg daily, and ophthalmopathy patients received high-dose intravenous methylprednisolone. According to the paper, TCR Vbeta CDR3 sequencing was carried out on 120 to 150 peripheral blood samples, which came from 40 to 45 ophthalmopathy, around 74 hyperthyroidism and approximately 17 progressor patients. The paper as a whole reports these results and caveats: Ophthalmopathy was separated from stable hyperthyroidism by a 13 V-J signature model, with around 90% sensitivity and 81% to 82% specificity obtained in cross-validation and 80%/75% obtained in testing. No statistical method was used to fix the sample size in advance, and group allocation was not hidden from the investigators. Most expanded thyroid clonotypes (frequency above 0.001) were also detected in blood, a finding suggesting that blood repertoires may reflect thyroid immune responses. In validation, progression to ophthalmopathy was predicted by the model with approximately 67% sensitivity and around 75% specificity, a median of about 6 months before onset.

Hyperthyroidism patients were newly diagnosed, with disease duration under 2 months, and aged 18 to 65 years. Exclusion was applied to patients with uncontrolled infections, other autoimmune diseases, pregnancy or lactation. Diagnoses were based on clinical symptoms, serum thyroxine and TRAb, thyroid ultrasound and orbital computed tomography. For progressor patients, blood was drawn at the first diagnosis of hyperthyroidism, before any ophthalmopathy symptoms had appeared. PBMCs were isolated from about 9.2 ml of fresh peripheral blood by Ficoll-Paque density gradient centrifugation. Progressor patients were first diagnosed with Graves' hyperthyroidism and then developed ophthalmopathy during follow-up. Total RNA was extracted with Trizol reagent, and quality was checked on an Agilent 2100 Bioanalyzer.

The V and J genes are TRBV14 and TRBJ2-6; no confident D gene assignment can be made. The sample comprised blood. This clonotype was obtained from a woman aged 18-29 years with Graves' hyperthyroidism that later progressed to Graves' ophthalmopathy. The DNA is TGTGCCAGCAGCCAAGATTGGTTTCTTCAGTTAGGGGCCAACGTCCTGACTTTC. Translated, it reads CASSQDWFLQLGANVLTF.